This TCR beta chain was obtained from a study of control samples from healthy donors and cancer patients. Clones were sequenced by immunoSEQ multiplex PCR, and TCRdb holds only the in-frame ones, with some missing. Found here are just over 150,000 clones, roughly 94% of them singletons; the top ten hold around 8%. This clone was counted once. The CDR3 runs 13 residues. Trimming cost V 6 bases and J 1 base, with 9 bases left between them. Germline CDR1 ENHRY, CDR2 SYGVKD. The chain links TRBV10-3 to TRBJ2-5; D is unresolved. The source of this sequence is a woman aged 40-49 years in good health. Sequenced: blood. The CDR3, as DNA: TGTGCCATCAGAACGAGGCCCCAAGAGACCCAGTACTTC. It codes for CAIRTRPQETQYF.